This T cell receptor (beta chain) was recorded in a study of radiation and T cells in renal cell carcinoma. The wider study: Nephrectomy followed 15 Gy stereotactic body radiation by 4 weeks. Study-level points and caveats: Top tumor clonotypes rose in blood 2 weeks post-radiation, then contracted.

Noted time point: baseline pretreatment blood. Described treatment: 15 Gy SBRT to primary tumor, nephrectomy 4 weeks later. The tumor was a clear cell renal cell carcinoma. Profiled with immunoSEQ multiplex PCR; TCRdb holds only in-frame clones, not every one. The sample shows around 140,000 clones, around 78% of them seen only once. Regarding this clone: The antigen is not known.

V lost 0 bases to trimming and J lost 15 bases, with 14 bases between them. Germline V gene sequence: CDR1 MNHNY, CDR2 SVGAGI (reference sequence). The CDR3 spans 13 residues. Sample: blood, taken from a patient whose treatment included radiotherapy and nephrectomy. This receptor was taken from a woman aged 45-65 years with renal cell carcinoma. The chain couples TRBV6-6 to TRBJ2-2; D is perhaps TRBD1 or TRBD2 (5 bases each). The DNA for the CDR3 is TGTGCCAGCAGTTACTCGAGGGGCAGGAGGATGTTTTTT. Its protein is CASSYSRGRRMFF.